The 8 T cell receptor beta chains in this list originate from one sample, sequenced in a study of shared clonotypes between healthy human individuals. TCRdb's table, derived via immunoSEQ multiplex PCR, lists solely in-frame clones and lacks some. The sample contains about a million clones, more than 65% of which appear only once. Sequencing was carried out using memory CD4+ T cells sorted from blood. Subset here: CD45RA-negative fraction. The receptor source for this set is a man aged 18 to 29 in good health.

The V and J genes are TRBV9 and TRBJ1-2, with 9 bases matching TRBD1. V gave up 3 bases and J gave up 3 bases; unmatched junction bases: 9. Germline V CDR1 and CDR2: SGDLS, YYNGEE. The CDR3 runs to 16 residues. CDR3 sequence: CASSGGLRQGDYGYTF. The CDR3 bases are TGTGCCAGCAGCGGTGGACTCAGACAGGGGGACTATGGCTACACCTTC.

This chain links TRBV11-1 with TRBJ1-1; a weak D match, TRBD1 (5 bases). Trimming took 5 bases from V and 3 from J, leaving 16 bases between them. The length of the CDR3 is 15 residues. Germline V CDR1 and CDR2: SGHAT, FQDESV (reference sequence). CDR3 residues: CASSPAGKRHTEAFF. Here the CDR3 DNA reads TGTGCCAGCAGCCCAGCAGGGAAAAGGCACACTGAAGCTTTCTTT. Looking up the rest from reference TRBV11-1 and TRBJ1-1 gives the full variable domain: EAEVAQSPRYKITEKSQAVAFWCDPISGHATLYWYRQILGQGPELLVQFQDESVVDDSQLPKDRFSAERLKGVDSTLKIQPAELGDSAMYLCASSPAGKRHTEAFFGQGTRLTVV.

The chain links TRBV7-9 to TRBJ1-1, with D unresolved. The CDR3 has 16 amino acids. Per the germline V gene, CDR1 is SEHNR and CDR2 is FQNEAQ (reference sequence). The germline V and J ends were trimmed by 4 bases and 1 base, with 16 bases remaining between them. The CDR3 DNA follows: TGTGCCAGCAGCTCCGGTTTCGGGCAGGCGAACACTGAAGCTTTCTTT. Encoded protein: CASSSGFGQANTEAFF.

As regards this clone: One end of the junction varies from germline; a read error may be responsible. J is TRBJ2-2 and V is TRBV7-7, with 8 bases fitting TRBD2. This CDR3 is built from 13 residues. Germline V gives CDR1 SSHAT, CDR2 FNYEAQ (reference sequence). The CDR3 loop is CASSPGGGGELFF. CDR3 sequence (DNA): TGTGCTAGCAGCCCCGGGGGGGGCGGGGAGCTGTTTTTT.

Of note for this clone: Within the sample, other DNA sequences also encode this same CDR3. The CDR3 protein is CASSSRDRGSYEQYF. In nucleotides, the CDR3 is TGTGCCAGCAGTTCGAGGGACAGGGGTTCCTACGAGCAGTACTTC. The chain joins TRBV6-5 to TRBJ2-7, with TRBD1 matching over 10 bases. The CDR3 covers 15 residues. After removal of 4 bases from V and 1 base from J, the junction contained 4 bases not matched to a gene. Germline values: CDR1 MNHEY, CDR2 SVGAGI.

V and J are TRBV9 and TRBJ2-1, with 14 bases identical to TRBD2. CDR3 length equals 16 residues. V dropped 3 bases and J dropped 5; count of bases not matched to a gene: 4. The germline gives CDR1 SGDLS, CDR2 YYNGEE. Here the CDR3 DNA reads TGTGCCAGCAGCGAGGGACTAGCGGGAGCCAACAATGAGCAGTTCTTC. Its translation is CASSEGLAGANNEQFF.

The V and J genes are TRBV9 and TRBJ2-4; 10 bases align to TRBD2. After removal of 0 bases from V and 4 bases from J, the junction contained 7 bases not matched to a gene. This CDR3 is built from 17 residues. Per germline, CDR1 SGDLS and CDR2 YYNGEE. The CDR3 protein is CASSVEPSLAGKNIQYF. The CDR3 DNA follows: TGTGCCAGCAGCGTAGAACCCTCACTAGCGGGGAAAAACATTCAGTACTTC.

This chain uses TRBV6-1 with TRBJ2-1; D may be TRBD2 (6 bases). With 7 bases removed from V and 1 base from J, the gap between germline ends came to 11 bases. CDR3 length: 14 amino acids. CDR1 is MNHNS, CDR2 SASEGT, per germline. The CDR3 sequence is CASKPLASYNEQFF. CDR3 DNA: TGTGCCAGCAAACCGCTAGCGTCCTACAATGAGCAGTTCTTC.